These T cell receptor beta chains were read from a single sample in a study of T-cell memory formation after mild COVID-19. One entry per CDR3 protein, called by TCRdb with MiXCR from the 5' RACE reads. Altogether under 250,000 distinct CDR3 sequences are present, about 10% being singletons, with the ten largest covering under 3.5%. Sequencing input: PBMCs or a T cell subset sorted from them (not recorded which). These receptors all come from a man younger than 35 who had mild COVID-19 (a few samples of this study predate the infection). Cell type and time point are not known. Both conserved end residues are part of each CDR3. The D gene is left open where the match is weak. Clone size is stated in some rows and not others, as once, few, many or a class when expanded.

TRBV5-1	TRBJ2-2	TRBD1	many	TGCGCCAGCAAGGGACAGGGTAACACCGGGGAGCTGTTTTTT	CASKGQGNTGELFF
TRBV7-9	TRBJ1-2	-	many	TGTGCCAGCAGCTTTGGAAGCGAAATTGGTGGCTACACCTTC	CASSFGSEIGGYTF
TRBV12-3/TRBV12-4	TRBJ2-1	TRBD2	once	TGTGCCAGCAGCCAGACTAGCGTCCACAATGAGCAGTTCTTC	CASSQTSVHNEQFF
TRBV7-2	TRBJ1-1	-	many	TGTGCCAGCAGCTTATCGGGGGGGTCTGAAGCTTTCTTT	CASSLSGGSEAFF
TRBV27	TRBJ2-3	TRBD2	few	TGTGCCAGCAGCCGGACTAGCGGGTGGGATACGCAGTATTTT	CASSRTSGWDTQYF
TRBV3-1	TRBJ2-2	-	many	TGTGCCAGCAGCCAAGAAAGTTCGGGGTATGCCGGGGAGCTGTTTTTT	CASSQESSGYAGELFF
TRBV5-1	TRBJ2-1	TRBD2	many	TGCGCCAGCAGCTTGAGGCTGGGGGGGGACCACAACAATGAGCAGTTCTTC	CASSLRLGGDHNNEQFF
TRBV10-3	TRBJ2-5	TRBD1	many	TGTGCCATCAGTTTGGGACAGAAGGAGACCCAGTACTTC	CAISLGQKETQYF
TRBV18	TRBJ1-1	-	-	TGTGCCAGCTCACAATACGGCACTGAAGCTTTCTTT	CASSQYGTEAFF
TRBV6-4	TRBJ1-6	-	-	TGTGCCAGCAGTGACTCGTCGAATTCACCCCTCCACTTT	CASSDSSNSPLHF
TRBV14	TRBJ1-6	-	-	TGTGCCAGCAGCCAAAGGGGGATGTTGCACCTCAAGAGGAATTCACCCCTCCACTTT	CASSQRGMLHLKRNSPLHF
TRBV12-3/TRBV12-4	TRBJ2-3	-	few	TGTGCCAGCAACCCGGGGCCAGCGGAGACAGATACGCAGTATTTT	CASNPGPAETDTQYF
TRBV18	TRBJ1-2	TRBD1	once	TGTGCCAGCTCACCACGGACAGGGGGAAATAATCGCTACACCTTC	CASSPRTGGNNRYTF
TRBV6-5	TRBJ2-3	TRBD2	many	TGTGCCAGCAGCCGCGGGACTAGCGGGGGGCGCACAGATACGCAGTATTTT	CASSRGTSGGRTDTQYF
TRBV4-3	TRBJ1-2	-	-	TGCGCCAGCAGCCAAGACCGCACAGGGTTTAATGGCTACACCTTC	CASSQDRTGFNGYTF
TRBV7-6	TRBJ2-3	-	many	TGTGCCAGCAGCTACTCAGCCGCAGATACGCAGTATTTT	CASSYSAADTQYF
TRBV6-5	TRBJ1-2	TRBD1	few	TGTGCCAGCAGTTACGGCCGGGACAGGTCTGGCTACACCTTC	CASSYGRDRSGYTF
TRBV23-1	TRBJ2-5	-	-	TGCGCCAGCAGCCCACACAGGAGGGGTTCCTTCCAAGAGACCCAGTACTTC	CASSPHRRGSFQETQYF
TRBV5-1	TRBJ1-1	-	-	TGCGCCAGCAGCCCCTACAGTGATATCAACACTGAAGCTTTCTTT	CASSPYSDINTEAFF
TRBV20-1	TRBJ2-3	TRBD1	-	TGCAGTGCCCCCGACCGGACAGGGGAATCGGATACGCAGTATTTT	CSAPDRTGESDTQYF
TRBV27	TRBJ2-7	-	many	TGTGCCAGCAGTTTAAAACCGCAAAGCTCCTACGAGCAGTACTTC	CASSLKPQSSYEQYF
TRBV12-3/TRBV12-4	TRBJ1-5	-	-	TGTGCCAGCAGTTTGAGCAGGCAGCCCCAGCATTTT	CASSLSRQPQHF
TRBV6-5	TRBJ1-2	TRBD1	few	TGTGCCAGCAGTTCCCGGGACAGGGGGCAACGTGGCTACACCTTC	CASSSRDRGQRGYTF
TRBV24-1	TRBJ2-3	-	few	TGTGCCACCAGTGGGCGGAGAGATACGCAGTATTTT	CATSGRRDTQYF
TRBV27	TRBJ1-2	TRBD1	few	TGTGCCAGCAGTTTACATCCGGCAGGGGGGCCCTATGGCTACACCTTC	CASSLHPAGGPYGYTF
TRBV12-3/TRBV12-4	TRBJ2-3	-	many	TGTGCCAGCAGTTTAGGGGTGGGGGCTCATGGAGATACGCAGTATTTT	CASSLGVGAHGDTQYF
TRBV19	TRBJ2-7	-	-	TGTGCCAGTAGTCCCCGGGGACAAGCCTACGAGCAGTACTTC	CASSPRGQAYEQYF
TRBV6-2/TRBV6-3	TRBJ2-3	-	-	TGTGCCAGCAGTTACTGGAGTGTAAATACGCAGTATTTT	CASSYWSVNTQYF
TRBV7-9	TRBJ2-3	-	few	TGTGCCAGCAGCTTATTCGGGGCGCACACAGATACGCAGTATTTT	CASSLFGAHTDTQYF
TRBV29-1	TRBJ1-5	TRBD1	few	TGCAGCGTTGGCGACAGGGGAAATCAGCCCCAGCATTTT	CSVGDRGNQPQHF
TRBV6-2/TRBV6-3	TRBJ2-1	-	-	TGTGCCAGTAGCCCTCGGGTCGGTGAGCAGTTCTTC	CASSPRVGEQFF
TRBV5-1	TRBJ1-1	-	-	TGCGCCAGCAGCTGGAAAGGAGGGACTGAAGCTTTCTTT	CASSWKGGTEAFF
TRBV12-3/TRBV12-4	TRBJ1-6	TRBD1	many	TGTGCCAGCAGTTTTGACAGGGGGTCACCCCTCCACTTT	CASSFDRGSPLHF
TRBV12-5	TRBJ2-5	-	-	TGTGCTAGTTCGGACGGCTCGCGAGAGACCCAGTACTTC	CASSDGSRETQYF
TRBV20-1	TRBJ1-6	-	-	TGCAGTGCTAGGGTCCAGTATAATTCACCCCTCCACTTT	CSARVQYNSPLHF
TRBV7-9	TRBJ1-6	-	few	TGTGCCAGCGACAGAAGCTCCTATAATTCACCCCTCCACTTT	CASDRSSYNSPLHF
TRBV5-1	TRBJ2-3	TRBD2	few	TGCGCCAGCAGCTTGGGTAGCGGGCAGGGCACAGATACGCAGTATTTT	CASSLGSGQGTDTQYF
TRBV7-2	TRBJ2-5	TRBD2	many	TGTGCCAGCAGCTTGCAAGCGGGGACGGGGGAGACCCAGTACTTC	CASSLQAGTGETQYF
TRBV19	TRBJ1-4	-	-	TGTGCCAGTAGTCCCGATCCAGGGTTTTTGAGTGAAAAACTGTTTTTT	CASSPDPGFLSEKLFF
TRBV15	TRBJ1-2	-	few	TGTGCCACCAGCCCCCCAGGGTTAACTATGGACTACACCTTC	CATSPPGLTMDYTF
TRBV10-3	TRBJ2-1	-	few	TGTGCCATCAGTGATGTTACAGGCAATAACAATGAGCAGTTCTTC	CAISDVTGNNNEQFF
TRBV27	TRBJ1-2	TRBD1	many	TGTGCCAGCAGGCTGGGACAGGTGGGGGGCTACACCTTC	CASRLGQVGGYTF
TRBV6-6	TRBJ2-3	TRBD1	-	TGTGCCAGCAGTAACAGGGGGCGCGGCACAGATACGCAGTATTTT	CASSNRGRGTDTQYF
TRBV2	TRBJ1-5	-	-	TGTGCCAGCAGTTCCGTTGGGCCCCAGCATTTT	CASSSVGPQHF
TRBV30	TRBJ2-2	TRBD2	few	TGTGCCTGGAGGCCCCTAGCGGGGGGCCGGGGCGGGGAGCTGTTTTTT	CAWRPLAGGRGGELFF
TRBV5-6	TRBJ1-2	-	-	TGTGCCAGCAGCTTGGCCGACAGTGGCTACACCTTC	CASSLADSGYTF
TRBV7-2	TRBJ1-6	TRBD1	-	TGTGCCAGCAGCTCTGGGACAGGGGGTTCACCCCTCCACTTT	CASSSGTGGSPLHF
TRBV20-1	TRBJ2-3	TRBD2	many	TGCAGTGCTTCCGGGACTAGCGGCCGCACAGATACGCAGTATTTT	CSASGTSGRTDTQYF
TRBV6-6	TRBJ2-7	TRBD1	-	TGTGCCAGCAGGGTGGGACAGGGGGTGTACGAGCAGTACTTC	CASRVGQGVYEQYF
TRBV25-1	TRBJ2-5	TRBD2	once	TGTGCCAGCAGTGAAGCGGGGGGAAAAGAGACCCAGTACTTC	CASSEAGGKETQYF
TRBV5-1	TRBJ1-6	-	many	TGCGCCAGCAGCTTGGACCGGGCCCATAATTCACCCCTCCACTTT	CASSLDRAHNSPLHF
TRBV5-1	TRBJ1-1	-	-	TGCGCCAGCAGCCTTGGAGGGTTCTCTGAAGCTTTCTTT	CASSLGGFSEAFF
TRBV10-2	TRBJ1-2	-	few	TGCGCCAGCAGTGAGGAAGGACCACGGATTAGCGGCTATGGCTACACCTTC	CASSEEGPRISGYGYTF
TRBV7-9	TRBJ2-2	-	few	TGTGCCAGCTTGGGGAGGAACACCGGGGAGCTGTTTTTT	CASLGRNTGELFF
TRBV20-1	TRBJ1-1	-	-	TGCAGTGCTCCTTATATGAACACTGAAGCTTTCTTT	CSAPYMNTEAFF
TRBV4-3	TRBJ1-3	-	-	TGCGCCAGCAGCCAAGAATCCGGCAGGTTCTCTGGAAACACCATATATTTT	CASSQESGRFSGNTIYF
TRBV2	TRBJ2-5	-	few	TGTGCCAGCAGTTCAAACCCGGGGGAGACCCAGTACTTC	CASSSNPGETQYF